This T cell receptor beta chain comes out of a study of cytomegalovirus exposure and HLA in healthy donors. Germline V gives CDR1 LNHNV, CDR2 YYDKDF (reference sequence). The length of the CDR3 is 15 residues. V gave up 0 bases and J gave up 2 bases, with 8 bases separating them. Primers: 60 Vbeta forward and 13 Jbeta reverse. The data were produced by immunoSEQ multiplex PCR, yet TCRdb's version contains in-frame clones alone and is incomplete. Counted here are under 200,000 clones, roughly two thirds occurring once; the ten biggest clones make up around 2.8%. General study results and limits: Both high specificity and high sensitivity reportedly marked the classifier's diagnosis of cytomegalovirus status. Follow-up analysis found HLA locus-dependent TCR association rates, highest for DRB1 and lowest for HLA-C.

Regarding this clone: Its antigen is currently unknown.

V usage is TRBV15 and J usage is TRBJ2-1; D might be TRBD1 (5 bases). The receptor was isolated from a woman aged 25-40 years in good health and CMV-seronegative. Sequencing was performed on PBMCs. Here the CDR3 reads CATSREQATYNEQFF. CDR3 in DNA: TGTGCCACCAGCAGAGAACAGGCTACCTACAATGAGCAGTTCTTC. The whole variable domain, filled in from reference TRBV15 and TRBJ2-1, reads DAMVIQNPRYQVTQFGKPVTLSCSQTLNHNVMYWYQQKSSQAPKLLFHYYDKDFNNEADTPDNFQSRRPNTSFCFLDIRSPGLGDTAMYLCATSREQATYNEQFFGPGTRLTVL.